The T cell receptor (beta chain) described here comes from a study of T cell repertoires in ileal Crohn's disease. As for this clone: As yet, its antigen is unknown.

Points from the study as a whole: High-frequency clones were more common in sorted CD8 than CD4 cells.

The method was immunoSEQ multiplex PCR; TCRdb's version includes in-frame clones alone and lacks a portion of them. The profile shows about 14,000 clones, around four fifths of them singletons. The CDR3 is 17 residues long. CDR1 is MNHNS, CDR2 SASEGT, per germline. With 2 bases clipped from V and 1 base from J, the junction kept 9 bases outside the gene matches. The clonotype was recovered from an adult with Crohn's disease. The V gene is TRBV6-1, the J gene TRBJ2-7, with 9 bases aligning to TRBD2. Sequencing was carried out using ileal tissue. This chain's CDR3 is CASSERASGVYSYEQYF. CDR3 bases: TGTGCCAGCAGTGAACGGGCTAGCGGGGTCTATTCCTACGAGCAGTACTTC.